These 19 T cell receptor beta chains originate from one sample sequenced in a study of cytomegalovirus exposure and HLA in healthy donors. Researchers ran the PCR with 60 Vbeta and 13 Jbeta primers. Produced via immunoSEQ multiplex PCR; TCRdb's table is partial and in-frame only. The sample has some 130,000 clones; roughly 78% are singletons. Sequencing was done on a sample of PBMCs. These receptors all stem from a man aged 35-49 years in good health and CMV-seropositive.

The rearrangement joins TRBV2 to TRBJ2-1, with 8 bases lining up with TRBD1. CDR1 is SNHLY, CDR2 FYNNEI, per germline. V lost 2 bases to trimming and J lost 12 bases; unmatched junction nucleotides: 15. The CDR3 consists of 16 residues. The CDR3 is CASSEIGQGLGRRQFF. CDR3 DNA: TGTGCCAGCAGTGAAATAGGACAGGGACTTGGACGGCGGCAGTTCTTC.

V gene TRBV6-6 combines with J gene TRBJ1-1; tentatively, D is TRBD1 (5 bases). Germline V lookup: CDR1 MNHNY, CDR2 SVGAGI (reference sequence). The CDR3 has 14 residues. The V end was cut by 5 bases, the J end by 1 base, with 11 bases between. The CDR3 is CASSPSGQNTEAFF. The DNA of the CDR3 is TGTGCCAGCAGTCCCTCTGGACAGAACACTGAAGCTTTCTTT.

The genes are TRBV19 and TRBJ1-2; 7 nucleotides agree with TRBD1. This CDR3 has 12 residues. Germline CDR1 reads LNHDA; CDR2 reads SQIVND (reference sequence). With V trimmed by 4 bases and J by 8 bases, 4 bases remained unmatched. In DNA, the CDR3 is TGTGCCAGTAGTAACTCACAGGGGGGCTACACCTTC. Amino acid sequence: CASSNSQGGYTF.

The J gene is TRBJ2-7, the V gene TRBV30; 7 nucleotides line up with TRBD2. This CDR3 has 15 amino acids. Germline V lookup: CDR1 GTSNPN, CDR2 SVGIG (reference sequence). Losses at the gene ends were 0 bases for V and 7 bases for J; bases not matched to a gene: 12. CDR3 in amino acids: CAWSVPRQSGEEQYF. In DNA form, the CDR3 reads TGTGCCTGGAGTGTACCGCGACAGAGCGGGGAGGAGCAGTACTTC.

V gene TRBV7-8 combines with J gene TRBJ2-1, with D perhaps TRBD1 (5 bases). The germline gives CDR1 SGHVS, CDR2 FQNEAQ. V dropped 3 bases and J dropped 4 bases, with 10 bases sitting between them. This CDR3 is 14 amino acids long. The CDR3 DNA is TGTGCCAGCAGCTTGGACATTCTGTACAATGAGCAGTTCTTC. Translated, it gives CASSLDILYNEQFF.

The CDR3 DNA reads as TGTGCCAGCAGCCGGTCAAAGGGGGAGCAGTTCTTC. The encoded protein is CASSRSKGEQFF. The chain joins TRBV11-3 to TRBJ2-1; TRBD1 might be the D (5 bases). CDR1 SGHNT and CDR2 YENEEA come from the germline V gene. The V end lost 5 bases, the J end lost 10 bases, and 12 bases lay between the germline ends. The CDR3 extends over 12 amino acids.

This clone has more than one count but fewer than ten. The rearrangement uses TRBV5-6 and TRBJ1-2, with 7 bases fitting TRBD1. V lost 2 bases, J lost 7 bases, and 5 bases stayed unmatched. This CDR3 region has 13 residues. Germline CDR1 is SGHDT and CDR2 is YYEEEE. The CDR3 protein is CASSFYRGSGYTF. The DNA of the CDR3 is TGTGCCAGCAGCTTCTACAGGGGATCTGGCTACACCTTC.

The chain combines TRBV7-9 with TRBJ2-7; TRBD2 agrees at 16 bases. The CDR3 covers 15 residues. J lost 5 bases, V lost 4 bases, and 2 bases had no gene match. Per the germline V gene, CDR1 is SEHNR and CDR2 is FQNEAQ (reference sequence). The CDR3 nucleotides are TGTGCCAGCAGCTCTGGGACTAGCGGGAGGGACGAGCAGTACTTC. Amino acid sequence: CASSSGTSGRDEQYF.

This clone occurred a few times. This rearrangement joins TRBV27 to TRBJ2-6; possible D gene TRBD1, 6 bases. The CDR3 has 18 residues. Trimming removed 3 bases from V and 2 bases from J, with 17 bases in between. Germline V gene lookup returns CDR1 MNHEY and CDR2 SMNVEV (reference sequence). As DNA, the CDR3 is TGTGCCAGCAGTTTCCGTATTGACAGGCTTGCTGGGGCCAACGTCCTGACTTTC. Its protein product is CASSFRIDRLAGANVLTF.

The V and J genes are TRBV6-5 and TRBJ1-6; TRBD1 matches 10 bases. CDR3 length: 14 residues. Germline-derived CDR1 and CDR2 are MNHEY and SVGAGI. The V and J ends lost 4 bases and 10 bases, in that order; junction bases with no gene match: 4. The chain's CDR3 is CASSSGTGVSPLHF. CDR3 bases: TGTGCCAGCAGTTCCGGGACAGGGGTGTCACCCCTCCACTTT.

The chain has TRBV7-2 and TRBJ1-5; D not resolved. The V and J ends lost 5 bases and 3 bases respectively, with 11 bases between them. This CDR3 is built from 14 residues. Looked up from germline, CDR1 is SGHTA and CDR2 is FQGNSA. The CDR3 sequence: CASSDDTFNQPQHF. Here the CDR3 DNA reads TGTGCCAGCAGCGACGACACGTTCAATCAGCCCCAGCATTTT. The variable domain in full, with the rest retrieved from reference TRBV7-2 and TRBJ1-5, is GAGVSQSPSNKVTEKGKDVELRCDPISGHTALYWYRQSLGQGLEFLIYFQGNSAPDKSGLPSDRFSAERTGGSVSTLTIQRTQQEDSAVYLCASSDDTFNQPQHFGDGTRLSIL.

Here the CDR3 reads CASSLMDRVRDNEQFF. The CDR3 DNA follows: TGTGCCAGCAGTTTAATGGACAGGGTAAGGGACAATGAGCAGTTCTTC. The gene calls are TRBV28 and TRBJ2-1; TRBD1 aligns across 8 bases. The CDR3 is 16 amino acids. V dropped 2 bases and J dropped 5; count of bases not matched to a gene: 8. CDR1 is MDHEN, CDR2 SYDVKM, per germline.

The rearrangement joins TRBV6-6 to TRBJ2-5, with D maybe TRBD2 (5 bases). Trimming removed 5 bases from V and 5 bases from J, with 15 bases in between. The CDR3 length is 14 residues. CDR1 MNHNY and CDR2 SVGAGI come from the germline V gene (reference sequence). In DNA form, the CDR3 reads TGTGCCAGCAGTGTTAAGGGCCGCGGGGAGACCCAGTACTTC. Protein sequence: CASSVKGRGETQYF.

The chain links TRBV7-6 to TRBJ2-5; D unresolved. With 2 bases removed from V and 7 bases from J, the gap between germline ends came to 8 bases. The CDR3 contains 12 residues. Germline assignment: CDR1 SGHVS and CDR2 FNYEAQ. CDR3 amino acids: CASSLSPGTQYF. The CDR3 DNA is TGTGCCAGCAGCTTAAGCCCTGGGACCCAGTACTTC.

The CDR3, as DNA: TGTGCCTGGGACAGCTCTGGAAACACCATATATTTT. This gives the protein CAWDSSGNTIYF. V and J are TRBV30 and TRBJ1-3; perhaps TRBD1 as D (5 bases). Per germline, CDR1 GTSNPN and CDR2 SVGIG (reference sequence). Trimming removed 5 bases at V and 0 bases at J, with 5 bases between. This CDR3 contains 12 residues.

This chain links TRBV4-2 with TRBJ1-1, with 8 bases aligning to TRBD1. The V gene end was trimmed by 5 bases and the J gene end by 0 bases; junction bases not matched to a gene: 5. This CDR3 comprises 15 residues. Germline loops: CDR1 LGHNA, CDR2 YNFKEQ. This CDR3 reads CASSARTGLNTEAFF. Here the CDR3 DNA reads TGTGCCAGCAGCGCGAGGACAGGGCTGAACACTGAAGCTTTCTTT.

This sequence joins TRBV5-1 and TRBJ1-3; D is ambiguous. The germline CDR1 and CDR2 sequences are SGHRS and YFSETQ. The CDR3 totals 15 residues. Trimming took off 0 bases at V and 0 bases at J, with 7 bases between the two ends. CDR3: CASSLELNSGNTIYF. The CDR3 DNA follows: TGCGCCAGCAGCTTGGAACTGAACTCTGGAAACACCATATATTTT.

The rearrangement joins TRBV6-6 to TRBJ1-6; 8 nucleotides line up with TRBD1. The ends lost 6 bases at V and 8 bases at J; junction bases unmatched: 3. CDR3 length: 13 residues. Germline V gene lookup returns CDR1 MNHNY and CDR2 SVGAGI (reference sequence). The CDR3 DNA is TGTGCCAGCAGAGGGACAGGAGATTCACCCCTCCACTTT. Amino acid sequence: CASRGTGDSPLHF.

The genes are TRBV7-9 and TRBJ1-1; possibly TRBD1 for D (5 bases). Per germline, CDR1 SEHNR and CDR2 FQNEAQ (reference sequence). The CDR3 length is 14 residues. The V gene lost 4 bases and the J gene lost 4 bases, with 13 bases spanning the gap. CDR3 bases: TGTGCCAGCAGCTCGGACACATCCCGCACTGAAGCTTTCTTT. Amino acids: CASSSDTSRTEAFF.